These 20 T cell receptor beta chains were all obtained from the same sample, sequenced in a study of T cell changes during pregnancy in multiple sclerosis. Sequencing was performed with immunoSEQ multiplex PCR; in TCRdb, only in-frame clones are kept and a portion is missing. This table has roughly 12,000 clones, approximately 90% appearing once. The sequencing used CD8+ T cells from peripheral blood mononuclear cells, collected in the second trimester of pregnancy. All receptors come from a female donor in good health, enrolled as a control in a pregnancy study.

The V call is TRBV14, the J call TRBJ1-1, with D perhaps TRBD1 (6 bases). Germline V gene sequence: CDR1 SGHDN, CDR2 FVKESK. CDR3 length: 17 amino acids. V was cut by 0 bases and J by 1 base, with 15 bases left in between. CDR3 in amino acids: CASSQDMVGHRNTEAFF. The CDR3 DNA sequence: TGTGCCAGCAGCCAAGACATGGTGGGACATAGGAACACTGAAGCTTTCTTT.

V and J are TRBV5-1 and TRBJ2-7, with TRBD1 as a possible D gene (6 bases). V was trimmed by 4 bases and J by 1 base, leaving 12 bases between them. The germline V gene encodes CDR1 SGHRS and CDR2 YFSETQ. The CDR3 has 14 amino acids. The CDR3 protein is CASSIPTGSYEQYF. The CDR3 nucleotides are TGCGCCAGCAGCATACCGACAGGATCCTACGAGCAGTACTTC.

V and J are TRBV2 and TRBJ1-3; D is possibly TRBD1 (5 bases). Germline V lookup: CDR1 SNHLY, CDR2 FYNNEI. Trimming took off 10 bases at V and 1 base at J, with 11 bases between the two ends. The CDR3 has 13 amino acids. CDR3 residues: CAIHQGSGNTIYF. The CDR3 nucleotides are TGTGCCATTCATCAGGGATCTGGAAACACCATATATTTT. The full variable domain, in which reference TRBV2 and TRBJ1-3 provide the parts outside the CDR3, is EPEVTQTPSHQVTQMGQEVILRCVPISNHLYFYWYRQILGQKVEFLVSFYNNEISEKSEIFDDQFSVERPDGSNFTLKIRSTKLEDSAMYFCAIHQGSGNTIYFGEGSWLTVV.

This chain uses TRBV18 with TRBJ2-1, with a weak D call TRBD2 (6 bases). Looked up from germline, CDR1 is KGHSH and CDR2 is LQKENI. The CDR3 loop spans 17 amino acids. The V end lost 3 bases, the J end lost 4 bases, and 19 bases lay between the germline ends. CDR3 coding DNA: TGTGCCAGCTCACCCCCCCCACGGGACTTGAAATACAATGAGCAGTTCTTC. This encodes CASSPPPRDLKYNEQFF.

The genes are TRBV15 and TRBJ1-2, with 9 bases identical to TRBD1. The CDR3 has 16 amino acids. V lost 2 bases, J lost 5 bases, and 9 bases stayed unmatched. Germline lookup yields CDR1 LNHNV and CDR2 YYDKDF (reference sequence). The DNA of the CDR3 is TGTGCCACCAGCAGAATCCCGGGACAGGGTAAATATGGCTACACCTTC. Amino acids: CATSRIPGQGKYGYTF. The whole variable domain, remainder taken from reference TRBV15 and TRBJ1-2, is DAMVIQNPRYQVTQFGKPVTLSCSQTLNHNVMYWYQQKSSQAPKLLFHYYDKDFNNEADTPDNFQSRRPNTSFCFLDIRSPGLGDTAMYLCATSRIPGQGKYGYTFGSGTRLTVV.

The V call is TRBV13, the J call TRBJ2-2; maybe TRBD2 (5 bases). CDR3 length: 11 residues. V was trimmed by 6 bases and J by 8 bases, leaving 7 bases between them. The germline gives CDR1 PRHDT, CDR2 FYEKMQ (reference sequence). CDR3 sequence: CASRRGGELFF. DNA of the CDR3: TGTGCCAGCAGACGAGGGGGGGAGCTGTTTTTT.

The chain joins TRBV27 to TRBJ1-6; TRBD1 might be the D (5 bases). The V gene's germline CDR1 is MNHEY and CDR2 SMNVEV (reference sequence). V lost 11 bases and J 7 bases, leaving 15 bases between the germline ends. There are 13 residues in the CDR3. The CDR3 loop is CAGGAGRNSPLHF. In DNA form, the CDR3 reads TGTGCCGGCGGGGCAGGGAGGAATTCACCCCTCCACTTT.

The V call is TRBV19, the J call TRBJ1-2, with TRBD1 matching over 7 bases. V shed 2 bases and J 8 bases; nucleotides not matched to a gene: 14. From germline, CDR1 is LNHDA and CDR2 SQIVND (reference sequence). The CDR3 consists of 16 residues. The CDR3 DNA sequence: TGTGCCAGTAGTATATGGGGACAGCCAGACTTGGGGGGCTACACCTTC. Amino acids: CASSIWGQPDLGGYTF.

J is TRBJ1-1 and V is TRBV6-4, with unresolved D. Trimming removed 3 bases from V and 4 bases from J, with 15 bases in between. The CDR3 has 15 residues. Germline V gene lookup returns CDR1 MRHNA and CDR2 SNTAGT. The CDR3 region is CASSEIPGFGTEAFF. CDR3 in DNA: TGTGCCAGCAGTGAAATTCCGGGTTTTGGCACTGAAGCTTTCTTT.

The CDR3 DNA reads as TGTGCCGGCAAAAGAGGGGCTAGCGGGAGCTCCTACAATGAGCAGTTCTTC. Translation: CAGKRGASGSSYNEQFF. This rearrangement joins TRBV21-1 to TRBJ2-1; TRBD2 is taken as the D call from the table, unchecked against the DNA. TRBV21-1 is designated a pseudogene. The CDR3 sequence is 17 residues long.

The rearrangement joins TRBV7-9 to TRBJ2-1, with D tentatively TRBD2 (6 bases). The germline CDR1 and CDR2 sequences are SEHNR and FQNEAQ (reference sequence). The germline V and J ends were trimmed by 4 bases and 10 bases, with 20 bases remaining between them. The CDR3 consists of 15 residues. CDR3 DNA sequence: TGTGCCAGCAGCTCCTTTCGCGGGACTCTACAAGAGCAGTTCTTC. Residues: CASSSFRGTLQEQFF.

The gene calls are TRBV28 and TRBJ2-3; 9 bases are shared with TRBD1. The CDR3 extends over 14 amino acids. Trimming took 9 bases from V and 6 from J; bases not matched to a gene: 10. Per germline, CDR1 MDHEN and CDR2 SYDVKM. CDR3 sequence reads: CASLGGQGLDTQYF. The CDR3 coding sequence is TGTGCCAGTTTGGGGGGACAGGGTCTCGATACGCAGTATTTT.

The chain links TRBV9 to TRBJ1-2, with TRBD1 matching over 11 bases. This CDR3 spans 16 amino acids. The V gene end was trimmed by 2 bases and the J gene end by 7 bases; junction bases not matched to a gene: 10. Germline V gene data show CDR1 as SGDLS and CDR2 as YYNGEE. DNA of the CDR3: TGTGCCAGCAGCGTGGGCCTTGCAGGGACAGGGGGTGGCTACACCTTC. It is translated as CASSVGLAGTGGGYTF.

This chain links TRBV10-2 with TRBJ1-1, with TRBD1 matching 7 bases. The CDR3 contains 15 residues. Germline V gene sequence: CDR1 WSHSY, CDR2 SAAADI. V was clipped by 3 bases and J by 3 bases; unmatched bases: 7. CDR3 coding DNA: TGCGCCAGCAGTGACCTAGGCAGGGGGGACACTGAAGCTTTCTTT. Encoded protein: CASSDLGRGDTEAFF.

In its sample, this clone was seen once. The rearrangement links TRBV5-1 to TRBJ1-2; 9 bases fit TRBD1. Germline CDR1 SGHRS, CDR2 YFSETQ. CDR3 length: 15 residues. V trimming: 4 bases; J trimming: 8 bases; junction bases outside the gene matches: 12. CDR3 sequence (DNA): TGCGCCAGCAGCCACGGGGACAGGGACAATCCGGGCTACACCTTC. Its translation: CASSHGDRDNPGYTF.

CDR3: CASSSRTGSTYEQYF. For the CDR3, the DNA is TGTGCCAGCAGCTCCCGGACAGGGTCTACCTACGAGCAGTACTTC. The V gene is TRBV7-8, the J gene TRBJ2-7, with 8 bases fitting TRBD1. Germline V gene sequence: CDR1 SGHVS, CDR2 FQNEAQ. This CDR3 region has 15 residues. J gave up 2 bases and V 4 bases, and 7 bases lay outside the gene matches.

This chain uses TRBV7-9 with TRBJ2-1; 8 nucleotides line up with TRBD1. This CDR3 is 16 amino acids long. CDR1 is SEHNR, CDR2 FQNEAQ, per germline (reference sequence). The ends lost 5 bases at V and 0 bases at J; junction bases unmatched: 6. CDR3 loop: CASSQTGDLSYNEQFF. DNA of the CDR3: TGTGCCAGCAGCCAGACAGGGGACCTCTCCTACAATGAGCAGTTCTTC.

The rearrangement joins TRBV4-3 to TRBJ2-1; 8 nucleotides match TRBD2. The CDR3 has 18 residues. The ends lost 0 bases at V and 6 bases at J; junction bases unmatched: 13. Germline assignment: CDR1 LGHNA and CDR2 YSLEER. The DNA of the CDR3 is TGCGCCAGCAGCCAAGATCTTGCGGGGGGCCTCTTGTCCAATGAGCAGTTCTTC. This sequence encodes CASSQDLAGGLLSNEQFF.

The chain's CDR3 is CASTRTGENTEAFF. The CDR3 region has the DNA TGTGCCAGCACCCGGACAGGGGAGAACACTGAAGCTTTCTTT. The chain is built from TRBV6-1 and TRBJ1-1; 9 bases agree with TRBD1. V shed 7 bases and J 1 base; nucleotides not matched to a gene: 4. The germline V gene has CDR1 MNHNS and CDR2 SASEGT. The CDR3 runs 14 residues.

This chain joins TRBV11-3 and TRBJ2-3; 12 bases fit TRBD2. Germline CDR1 and CDR2: SGHNT and YENEEA. The CDR3 loop spans 20 amino acids. Trimming took 6 bases from V and 1 from J; bases not matched to a gene: 17. CDR3 bases: TGTGCCAGCAGTCCTGCGGGACTAGCGGGTCCCCTTAAACGCACAGATACGCAGTATTTT. Its protein is CASSPAGLAGPLKRTDTQYF. Supplemented by reference TRBV11-3 and TRBJ2-3, the full variable domain reads EAGVVQSPRYKIIEKKQPVAFWCNPISGHNTLYWYLQNLGQGPELLIRYENEEAVDDSQLPKDRFSAERLKGVDSTLKIQPAELGDSAVYLCASSPAGLAGPLKRTDTQYFGPGTRLTVL.